This TCR beta chain is from a study of T-cell memory formation after mild COVID-19. TCR alpha and TCR beta cDNA libraries carrying sample barcodes and UMIs came from 5'RACE with constant-segment primers. TCRdb used MiXCR to reprocess the 5' RACE reads, holding one entry per CDR3 protein. The sample records under 300,000 distinct CDR3 sequences, approximately 16% being singletons. This clonotype has just a few counts. The sample was PBMCs or a T cell subset sorted from them (not recorded which). The clonotype comes from a man younger than 35 who had mild COVID-19 (a few samples of this study predate the infection). Cell type and time point are not known.

The CDR3 loop is CASSLRPGANYGYTF. The CDR3 region has the DNA TGTGCCAGCAGCTTAAGGCCGGGGGCCAACTATGGCTACACCTTC. This chain connects TRBV7-2 to TRBJ1-2; possible D gene TRBD1, 6 bases. The CDR3 has 15 residues. V shed 2 bases and J shed 2 bases, with 12 bases lying between them. Germline V lookup: CDR1 SGHTA, CDR2 FQGNSA.